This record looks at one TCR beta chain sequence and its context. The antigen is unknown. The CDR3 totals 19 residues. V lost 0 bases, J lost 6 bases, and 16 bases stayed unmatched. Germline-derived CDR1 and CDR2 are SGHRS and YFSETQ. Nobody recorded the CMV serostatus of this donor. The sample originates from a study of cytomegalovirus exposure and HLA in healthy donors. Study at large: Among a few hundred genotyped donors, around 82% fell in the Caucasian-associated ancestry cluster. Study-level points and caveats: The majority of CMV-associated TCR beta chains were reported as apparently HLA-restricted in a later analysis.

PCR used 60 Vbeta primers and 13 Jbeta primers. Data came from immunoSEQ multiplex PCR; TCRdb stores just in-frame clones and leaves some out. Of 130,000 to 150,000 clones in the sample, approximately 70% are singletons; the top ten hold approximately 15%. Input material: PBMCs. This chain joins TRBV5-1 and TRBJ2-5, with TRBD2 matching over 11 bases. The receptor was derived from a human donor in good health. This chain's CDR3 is CASSLAPSISGRAVKTQYF. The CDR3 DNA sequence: TGCGCCAGCAGCTTGGCCCCATCGATTAGCGGGAGGGCCGTGAAGACCCAGTACTTC.